These 6 T cell receptor beta chains originate from one sample sequenced in a study of siplizumab effects on memory and regulatory T cells. Assay: immunoSEQ multiplex PCR; the TCRdb copy retains only in-frame clones and omits some. This table holds some 90,000 clones, about nine tenths found once. The sample consisted of CD4+ T cells sorted from blood. These receptors were taken from a human donor in good health.

This chain uses TRBV6-9 with TRBJ1-1; D remains ambiguous. Trimming shortened V by 3 bases and J by 0 bases, and 11 bases separated the two germline ends. Germline V gene sequence: CDR1 MNHGY, CDR2 SVAAGI. CDR3 length: 15 amino acids. The chain's CDR3 is CASSYNRGVNTEAFF. Written as DNA, the CDR3 is TGTGCCAGCAGTTACAATCGCGGAGTGAACACTGAAGCTTTCTTT.

The rearrangement joins TRBV5-3 to TRBJ2-1; no firm D call. TRBV5-3 has ORF status, its function being uncertain. This CDR3 has 12 residues. Trimming removed 4 bases at V and 6 bases at J, with 8 bases between. For the CDR3, the DNA is TGTGCCAGAAGCGGAACCGGCAATGAGCAGTTCTTC. It specifies CARSGTGNEQFF.

This clone was seen just once. The rearrangement joins TRBV6-5 to TRBJ2-7; no definite D call. The CDR3 runs 10 residues. Germline V gene data show CDR1 as MNHEY and CDR2 as SVGAGI. Deletions cut 8 bases from V and 2 bases from J, with 4 bases between. The chain's CDR3 is CASGTYEQYF. CDR3 in DNA: TGTGCCAGCGGAACCTACGAGCAGTACTTC.

The gene calls are TRBV7-9 and TRBJ1-1, with 7 bases that match TRBD1. V was clipped by 1 base and J by 4 bases; unmatched bases: 6. The germline V gene encodes CDR1 SEHNR and CDR2 FQNEAQ (reference sequence). The CDR3 has 15 amino acids. CDR3 DNA: TGTGCCAGCAGCTTAGTCGCTCGGGACAGCACTGAAGCTTTCTTT. This translates into CASSLVARDSTEAFF.

The chain employs TRBV14 and TRBJ2-1; either TRBD1 or TRBD2 may fit D (5 bases each). Between the trimmed V and J ends, which lost 4 bases and 5 bases, there was a span of 18 bases. Germline values: CDR1 SGHDN, CDR2 FVKESK. This CDR3 comprises 16 residues. CDR3 in amino acids: CASSRTGTIINNEQFF. CDR3 DNA: TGTGCCAGCAGCCGGACCGGGACGATAATCAACAATGAGCAGTTCTTC.

This chain uses TRBV5-1 with TRBJ2-1; 10 bases are shared with TRBD2. Germline loops: CDR1 SGHRS, CDR2 YFSETQ. This CDR3 is 15 amino acids long. V gave up 4 bases and J gave up 8 bases; unmatched junction bases: 9. DNA for the CDR3: TGCGCCAGCAGCACCCCTAGCGGGAGAGGCGATGAGCAGTTCTTC. This sequence encodes CASSTPSGRGDEQFF.